The present entry profiles one T cell receptor beta chain with its context. Its antigen is still unknown. The data originate from a study of vaccination and CD4 T cells after COVID-19. As for the study in general: Six male and four female convalescents took part, two of them Hispanic.

The assay that was used to sequence DNA from cultured CD4+ T cells was the Oncomine TCR Beta short-read assay. TCRdb fed the PCR reads into MiXCR, producing one record per CDR3 protein. The sample lists just under 20,000 distinct CDR3 sequences, roughly two thirds occurring once. Treatment reported: approximately 10-day PBMC culture with coronavirus spike peptide pools or control peptides (ViraFEST assay). The CDR3 has 12 residues. CDR1 is KGHSH, CDR2 LQKENI, per germline. V lost 4 bases to trimming and J lost 2 bases, with 4 bases between them. Study-level results: Median SARS-CoV-2-reactive clonotype numbers went from roughly 19 to 38; this increase was not significant. Among reactive clones from convalescent patients, a median approximately 86% appeared only post-vaccination.

The sequence derives from a human donor who had recovered from COVID-19. The rearrangement uses TRBV18 and TRBJ2-3; D is undetermined. Sequenced material: CD4+ T cells from blood, cultured in vitro. The CDR3 nucleotides read TGTGCCAGCTCACGGTCCACAGATACGCAGTATTTT. Amino acids: CASSRSTDTQYF.